These 11 T cell receptor beta chains share one sample of origin, sequenced in a study of blood T cell repertoires in COVID-19. The table came from immunoSEQ multiplex PCR; TCRdb's copy has only in-frame clones and leaves some out. Among a few hundred thousand clones, less than 95% were seen once, and the ten largest hold roughly 0.66%. Sequenced sample: PBMCs or T cells enriched from blood (not recorded which). These receptors all come from a man between 18 and 35 years old who had recovered from COVID-19.

This sequence joins TRBV19 and TRBJ2-1; 11 bases are shared with TRBD2. With 5 bases clipped from V and 8 bases from J, the junction kept 5 bases outside the gene matches. Germline V lookup: CDR1 LNHDA, CDR2 SQIVND (reference sequence). The CDR3 is 14 residues long. The CDR3 here is CASSSSGGFDEQFF. The CDR3 DNA sequence: TGTGCCAGTAGTTCTAGCGGGGGGTTCGATGAGCAGTTCTTC.

The chain uses TRBV24-1 and TRBJ2-5, with TRBD2 matching over 7 bases. After removal of 4 bases from V and 5 bases from J, the junction contained 9 bases not matched to a gene. Germline CDR1 is KGHDR and CDR2 is SFDVKD. The CDR3 extends over 15 amino acids. The CDR3 region is CATSEDGRRGETQYF. CDR3 DNA: TGTGCCACCAGTGAGGACGGACGGCGGGGGGAGACCCAGTACTTC.

This clone has only a few counts. This sequence joins TRBV4-1 and TRBJ2-2, with 8 bases aligning to TRBD2. V lost 2 bases, J lost 7 bases, and 6 bases stayed unmatched. Germline V gene data show CDR1 as MGHRA and CDR2 as YSYEKL. The CDR3 contains 15 residues. CDR3 DNA: TGCGCCAGCAGCCAAAGCGGGGGTTCTGGCGGGGAGCTGTTTTTT. Translating it yields CASSQSGGSGGELFF.

The J gene is TRBJ2-3, the V gene TRBV7-8; a possible D gene is TRBD1 (5 bases). There are 15 residues in the CDR3. Per germline, CDR1 SGHVS and CDR2 FQNEAQ. The V and J ends lost 0 bases and 2 bases respectively, with 9 bases between them. CDR3 sequence: CASSLARVHTDTQYF. The CDR3 region has the DNA TGTGCCAGCAGCTTAGCCAGGGTCCACACAGATACGCAGTATTTT.

The chain combines TRBV18 with TRBJ1-4, with 12 bases matching TRBD1. This CDR3 spans 15 amino acids. V lost 5 bases and J lost 6; bases outside the gene matches: 4. The V gene's germline CDR1 is KGHSH and CDR2 LQKENI. The CDR3 DNA is TGTGCCAGCTCAGTGGGACAGGGGGCTTATGAAAAACTGTTTTTT. This codes for CASSVGQGAYEKLFF.

CDR3 coding DNA: TGTGCCAGCAGCTTATTTCGGCGGACTAGCGGGTTGTCCGATACGCAGTATTTT. Protein product: CASSLFRRTSGLSDTQYF. The V gene is TRBV7-2, the J gene TRBJ2-3, with 11 bases identical to TRBD2. This CDR3 spans 18 amino acids. The junction had 13 bases not matched to a gene; V was cut back by 2 bases and J by 6 bases. Germline V lookup: CDR1 SGHTA, CDR2 FQGNSA.

V usage is TRBV7-2 and J usage is TRBJ2-1; 11 bases map to TRBD2. V was pared by 4 bases and J by 7 bases, with 6 bases of the junction left unmatched. The CDR3 sequence is 15 residues long. Germline V gene data show CDR1 as SGHTA and CDR2 as FQGNSA. The chain's CDR3 is CASSSSGRIGNEQFF. DNA of the CDR3: TGTGCCAGCAGCTCTAGCGGGAGGATCGGTAATGAGCAGTTCTTC.

This clone was observed a few times. This chain joins TRBV19 and TRBJ1-2, with a possible D match to TRBD1 (6 bases). Trimming pared 3 bases from V and 3 bases from J, leaving 17 bases between. The V gene's germline CDR1 is LNHDA and CDR2 SQIVND (reference sequence). This CDR3 contains 16 residues. This CDR3 reads CASSIFRQGNDYGYTF. CDR3 nucleotides: TGTGCCAGTAGTATCTTCCGGCAGGGGAACGACTATGGCTACACCTTC.

This clone was detected only once. The V and J genes are TRBV2 and TRBJ2-7, with D maybe TRBD1 (6 bases). CDR3 length equals 13 residues. Trimming took 10 bases from V and 1 from J, leaving 14 bases between them. CDR1 and CDR2 (germline): SNHLY, FYNNEI. CDR3 residues: CATRQAGSYEQYF. The CDR3 DNA reads as TGTGCCACCAGACAGGCCGGGTCCTACGAGCAGTACTTC.

This rearrangement joins TRBV10-3 to TRBJ1-2; no reliable D call. Germline lookup yields CDR1 ENHRY and CDR2 SYGVKD. V was pared by 1 base and J by 5 bases, with 14 bases between. This CDR3 is built from 15 residues. CDR3 amino acids: CAISEFGGGKYGYTF. The CDR3 nucleotides are TGTGCCATCAGTGAGTTCGGCGGTGGCAAGTATGGCTACACCTTC.

The V call is TRBV3-1 (or the pseudogene TRBV3-2), the J call TRBJ2-2, with D perhaps TRBD2 (6 bases). Germline V gene data show CDR1 as LGHDT and CDR2 as YNNKEL (reference sequence). Trimming took off 3 bases at V and 5 bases at J, with 10 bases between the two ends. The CDR3 runs 14 residues. DNA for the CDR3: TGTGCCAGCAGCCACTCGGAGGGTACCGGGGAGCTGTTTTTT. This gives the protein CASSHSEGTGELFF.